This T cell receptor beta chain came from a study of cytomegalovirus exposure and HLA in healthy donors. Overall study findings and caveats: Earlier analysis yielded a pattern in which most TCR beta V segments were productive about 90% or about 30% of the time. Within the data, a cluster of highly shared sequence variants was likely a sequencing artifact.

As to this clone: The antigen is undetermined.

PCR primers comprised 60 Vbeta and 13 Jbeta primers. Original processing methods: Unique TCR beta chains totaled about 73 million in a later count, with approximately 10 million of them shared. Here immunoSEQ multiplex PCR was the method, and the copy in TCRdb shows in-frame clones only, minus some. V and J calls and clone size follow that table, whereas D and trimming were derived from the DNA. The top ten hold around 3% of the sample, which has under 150,000 clones, roughly 79% seen once. V dropped 6 bases and J dropped 3; count of bases not matched to a gene: 7. Germline-derived CDR1 and CDR2 are SEHNR and FQNEAQ (reference sequence). The CDR3 is made up of 15 amino acids.

The sample taken for sequencing was PBMCs. The chain couples TRBV7-9 to TRBJ2-3; the match to TRBD1 covers 9 bases. The sequence came from a boy between 2 and 10 years old in good health and CMV-seronegative. Written as DNA, the CDR3 is TGTGCCAGCAGATTTACAGGGGGCTTAACAGATACGCAGTATTTT. Its translation: CASRFTGGLTDTQYF.